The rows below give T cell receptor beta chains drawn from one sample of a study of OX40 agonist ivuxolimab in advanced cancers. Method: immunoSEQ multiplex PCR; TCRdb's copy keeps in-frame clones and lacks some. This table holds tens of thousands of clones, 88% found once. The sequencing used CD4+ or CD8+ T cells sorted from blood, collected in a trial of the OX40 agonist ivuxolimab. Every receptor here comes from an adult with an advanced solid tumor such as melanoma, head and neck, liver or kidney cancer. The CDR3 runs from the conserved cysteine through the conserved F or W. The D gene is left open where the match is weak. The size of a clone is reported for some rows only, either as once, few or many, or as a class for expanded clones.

CDR3aa: CASSRGGTGYNEQFF
CDR3nt: TGCGCCAGCAGTCGGGGGGGAACCGGCTACAATGAGCAGTTCTTC
j_gene: TRBJ2-1
v_gene: TRBV5-1
d_gene: TRBD2
len: 15
abundance: -

CDR3aa: CASSFERGQETQYF
CDR3nt: TGTGCCAGCAGCTTTGAGCGGGGCCAAGAGACCCAGTACTTC
j_gene: TRBJ2-5
v_gene: TRBV5-8
d_gene: TRBD2
len: 14
abundance: few

CDR3aa: CASSEGNTIYF
CDR3nt: TGTGCCAGCAGCGAGGGAAACACCATATATTTT
j_gene: TRBJ1-3
v_gene: TRBV2
d_gene: -
len: 11
abundance: -

CDR3aa: CASSGGGGSGYTF
CDR3nt: TGTGCCAGCAGTGGGGGAGGGGGGAGTGGCTACACCTTC
j_gene: TRBJ1-2
v_gene: TRBV2
d_gene: -
len: 13
abundance: -

CDR3aa: CASSLYRVYSNQPQHF
CDR3nt: TGTGCCAGCAGTTTATACAGGGTGTATAGCAATCAGCCCCAGCATTTT
j_gene: TRBJ1-5
v_gene: TRBV28
d_gene: -
len: 16
abundance: -

CDR3aa: CASSFHNTEAFF
CDR3nt: TGTGCCAGCAGCTTCCACAACACTGAAGCTTTCTTT
j_gene: TRBJ1-1
v_gene: TRBV11-2
d_gene: -
len: 12
abundance: -

CDR3aa: CASSSGSGRTYEQYF
CDR3nt: TGTGCCAGCAGTTCTGGAAGCGGGAGAACGTACGAGCAGTACTTC
j_gene: TRBJ2-7
v_gene: TRBV28
d_gene: TRBD2
len: 15
abundance: -

CDR3aa: CSVGGGRGETQYF
CDR3nt: TGCAGCGTTGGGGGGGGCCGAGGAGAGACCCAGTACTTC
j_gene: TRBJ2-5
v_gene: TRBV29-1
d_gene: -
len: 13
abundance: -

CDR3aa: CASSFRGREGTGELFF
CDR3nt: TGCGCCAGCAGCTTCAGAGGGCGGGAAGGCACCGGGGAGCTGTTTTTT
j_gene: TRBJ2-2
v_gene: TRBV5-1
d_gene: -
len: 16
abundance: -

CDR3aa: CASSVGQGSTEAFF
CDR3nt: TGTGCCAGCAGCGTCGGACAGGGGAGCACTGAAGCTTTCTTT
j_gene: TRBJ1-1
v_gene: TRBV9
d_gene: TRBD1
len: 14
abundance: few

CDR3aa: CASSPIRWGSENTEAFF
CDR3nt: TGTGCCAGCAGCCCTATTCGGTGGGGCAGCGAGAACACTGAAGCTTTCTTT
j_gene: TRBJ1-1
v_gene: TRBV28
d_gene: -
len: 17
abundance: -

CDR3aa: CASSPRGGIPGELFF
CDR3nt: TGTGCCAGCAGCCCCAGAGGGGGGATTCCCGGGGAGCTGTTTTTT
j_gene: TRBJ2-2
v_gene: TRBV5-6
d_gene: -
len: 15
abundance: -

CDR3aa: CASSISYSGNTIYF
CDR3nt: TGTGCCAGCAGTATCTCCTACTCTGGAAACACCATATATTTT
j_gene: TRBJ1-3
v_gene: TRBV6-5
d_gene: -
len: 14
abundance: -

CDR3aa: CASSLDGRNTEAFF
CDR3nt: TGTGCCAGCAGCTTGGATGGCAGGAACACTGAAGCTTTCTTT
j_gene: TRBJ1-1
v_gene: TRBV5-5
d_gene: -
len: 14
abundance: -

CDR3aa: CASSIGSENTIYF
CDR3nt: TGTGCCAGTAGTATAGGAAGCGAAAACACCATATATTTT
j_gene: TRBJ1-3
v_gene: TRBV19
d_gene: -
len: 13
abundance: medium-sized

CDR3aa: CASSMIFGDYTF
CDR3nt: TGTGCCAGTAGTATGATATTTGGAGACTACACCTTC
j_gene: TRBJ1-2
v_gene: TRBV19
d_gene: -
len: 12
abundance: -

CDR3aa: CASSQDGGKLFF
CDR3nt: TGCGCCAGCAGCCAAGATGGAGGAAAACTGTTTTTT
j_gene: TRBJ1-4
v_gene: TRBV4-3
d_gene: -
len: 12
abundance: -

CDR3aa: CASSWTLRETQYF
CDR3nt: TGTGCCAGCAGTTGGACGCTCCGGGAGACCCAGTACTTC
j_gene: TRBJ2-5
v_gene: TRBV27
d_gene: -
len: 13
abundance: -

CDR3aa: CSLRAQNQPQHF
CDR3nt: TGCAGCCTCCGGGCGCAGAATCAGCCCCAGCATTTT
j_gene: TRBJ1-5
v_gene: TRBV29-1
d_gene: -
len: 12
abundance: -

CDR3aa: CASSPQGNFQLNTEAFF
CDR3nt: TGTGCCAGCTCACCCCAGGGGAATTTCCAGTTGAACACTGAAGCTTTCTTT
j_gene: TRBJ1-1
v_gene: TRBV18
d_gene: -
len: 17
abundance: -

CDR3aa: CASSPHPGGNEQFF
CDR3nt: TGTGCCAGCAGCCCCCACCCAGGGGGTAATGAGCAGTTCTTC
j_gene: TRBJ2-1
v_gene: TRBV11-2
d_gene: TRBD1
len: 14
abundance: -

CDR3aa: CASSVSERQSRANVLTF
CDR3nt: TGTGCCAGCAGCGTCTCTGAACGACAAAGTCGGGCCAACGTCCTGACTTTC
j_gene: TRBJ2-6
v_gene: TRBV7-2
d_gene: -
len: 17
abundance: -

CDR3aa: CASSPPPGTWPMGGYTF
CDR3nt: TGTGCCAGCAGCCCACCACCCGGGACATGGCCAATGGGGGGCTACACCTTC
j_gene: TRBJ1-2
v_gene: TRBV9
d_gene: -
len: 17
abundance: once

CDR3aa: CSVAPGTGGTRAEAFF
CDR3nt: TGCAGCGTCGCACCCGGGACAGGGGGAACTCGGGCTGAAGCTTTCTTT
j_gene: TRBJ1-1
v_gene: TRBV29-1
d_gene: TRBD1
len: 16
abundance: -

CDR3aa: CASSWLGDTEAFF
CDR3nt: TGCGCCAGCAGTTGGTTGGGTGACACTGAAGCTTTCTTT
j_gene: TRBJ1-1
v_gene: TRBV5-1
d_gene: -
len: 13
abundance: -

CDR3aa: CASSHRDRAYEQYF
CDR3nt: TGTGCCAGCAGCCACCGGGACAGGGCCTACGAGCAGTACTTC
j_gene: TRBJ2-7
v_gene: TRBV5-5
d_gene: TRBD1
len: 14
abundance: -

CDR3aa: CASSLAAGSGYNSPLHF
CDR3nt: TGTGCCAGCAGTTTAGCAGCCGGTAGCGGATATAATTCACCCCTCCACTTT
j_gene: TRBJ1-6
v_gene: TRBV28
d_gene: -
len: 17
abundance: once

CDR3aa: CASGQEGLTGELFF
CDR3nt: TGCGCCAGCGGGCAGGAGGGTTTGACCGGGGAGCTGTTTTTT
j_gene: TRBJ2-2
v_gene: TRBV10-1
d_gene: -
len: 14
abundance: -

CDR3aa: CASSRWDRTDTQYF
CDR3nt: TGCGCCAGCAGCCGATGGGACCGCACAGATACGCAGTATTTT
j_gene: TRBJ2-3
v_gene: TRBV5-1
d_gene: -
len: 14
abundance: -

CDR3aa: CASSEVVRTADTQYF
CDR3nt: TGTGCCAGCAGTGAAGTCGTCCGGACCGCAGATACGCAGTATTTT
j_gene: TRBJ2-3
v_gene: TRBV6-1
d_gene: -
len: 15
abundance: -

CDR3aa: CASSQGRDRDTQYF
CDR3nt: TGTGCCAGCAGCCAAGGTCGGGACAGAGATACGCAGTATTTT
j_gene: TRBJ2-3
v_gene: TRBV4-2
d_gene: TRBD1
len: 14
abundance: -

CDR3aa: CASSLGRDTGELFF
CDR3nt: TGTGCCAGCAGCTTAGGCAGGGACACCGGGGAGCTGTTTTTT
j_gene: TRBJ2-2
v_gene: TRBV7-9
d_gene: -
len: 14
abundance: -

CDR3aa: CASRTTGGETQYF
CDR3nt: TGTGCCAGCAGGACAACAGGGGGAGAGACCCAGTACTTC
j_gene: TRBJ2-5
v_gene: TRBV11-2
d_gene: TRBD1
len: 13
abundance: -

CDR3aa: CATEGLAGAEQFF
CDR3nt: TGTGCCACCGAGGGACTAGCGGGAGCGGAGCAGTTCTTC
j_gene: TRBJ2-1
v_gene: TRBV10-3
d_gene: TRBD2
len: 13
abundance: -

CDR3aa: CASSPDISNTGELFF
CDR3nt: TGTGCCAGCTCACCGGACATATCGAACACCGGGGAGCTGTTTTTT
j_gene: TRBJ2-2
v_gene: TRBV18
d_gene: -
len: 15
abundance: -

CDR3aa: CASRASGLNYGYTF
CDR3nt: TGTGCCAGCAGAGCCTCGGGACTGAACTATGGCTACACCTTC
j_gene: TRBJ1-2
v_gene: TRBV6-1
d_gene: -
len: 14
abundance: -

CDR3aa: CASSHPGTGGEKLFF
CDR3nt: TGTGCCAGCAGTCACCCCGGGACAGGGGGTGAAAAACTGTTTTTT
j_gene: TRBJ1-4
v_gene: TRBV28
d_gene: TRBD1
len: 15
abundance: -

CDR3aa: CASSPAEGETQYF
CDR3nt: TGTGCCAGCTCACCCGCGGAGGGTGAGACCCAGTACTTC
j_gene: TRBJ2-5
v_gene: TRBV18
d_gene: -
len: 13
abundance: -

CDR3aa: CASSLQWTGNTGELFF
CDR3nt: TGTGCCAGCAGCTTACAATGGACGGGAAACACCGGGGAGCTGTTTTTT
j_gene: TRBJ2-2
v_gene: TRBV7-9
d_gene: -
len: 16
abundance: -

CDR3aa: CASSDDGLNTEAFF
CDR3nt: TGCGCCAGCAGTGACGACGGCCTGAACACTGAAGCTTTCTTT
j_gene: TRBJ1-1
v_gene: TRBV10-1
d_gene: -
len: 14
abundance: -

CDR3aa: CASSLINTIYF
CDR3nt: TGTGCCAGCAGTTTAATAAACACCATATATTTT
j_gene: TRBJ1-3
v_gene: TRBV28
d_gene: -
len: 11
abundance: once

CDR3aa: CASSQGIGYGYTF
CDR3nt: TGTGCCAGCAGTCAGGGAATCGGCTATGGCTACACCTTC
j_gene: TRBJ1-2
v_gene: TRBV6-6
d_gene: -
len: 13
abundance: -

CDR3aa: CASSASGLAGNEQYF
CDR3nt: TGTGCCAGCAGTGCCTCAGGACTAGCGGGAAACGAGCAGTACTTC
j_gene: TRBJ2-7
v_gene: TRBV2
d_gene: TRBD2
len: 15
abundance: -

CDR3aa: CASSLARGTGRVHEQYF
CDR3nt: TGCGCCAGCAGCTTGGCTCGAGGGACGGGTCGAGTCCACGAGCAGTACTTC
j_gene: TRBJ2-7
v_gene: TRBV5-1
d_gene: -
len: 17
abundance: medium-sized

CDR3aa: CASRTGTGNTGELFF
CDR3nt: TGTGCCAGTAGAACCGGGACAGGAAACACCGGGGAGCTGTTTTTT
j_gene: TRBJ2-2
v_gene: TRBV19
d_gene: TRBD1
len: 15
abundance: few

CDR3aa: CASSYESGGNTIYF
CDR3nt: TGTGCCAGCAGTTACGAGTCTGGGGGAAACACCATATATTTT
j_gene: TRBJ1-3
v_gene: TRBV6-5
d_gene: -
len: 14
abundance: -

CDR3aa: CASSQDPAGQSYNEQFF
CDR3nt: TGCGCCAGCAGCCAAGACCCTGCGGGACAGTCCTACAATGAGCAGTTCTTC
j_gene: TRBJ2-1
v_gene: TRBV4-3
d_gene: -
len: 17
abundance: -

CDR3aa: CASSPRQRGSTDTQYF
CDR3nt: TGTGCCAGCTCACCAAGGCAGCGGGGGAGCACAGATACGCAGTATTTT
j_gene: TRBJ2-3
v_gene: TRBV18
d_gene: TRBD2
len: 16
abundance: -

CDR3aa: CASSRAGTGVYGYTF
CDR3nt: TGTGCCAGCAGTCGAGCCGGGACAGGGGTCTATGGCTACACCTTC
j_gene: TRBJ1-2
v_gene: TRBV27
d_gene: TRBD1
len: 15
abundance: -

CDR3aa: CASSLAASNTEAFF
CDR3nt: TGCGCCAGCAGCTTGGCCGCGTCGAACACTGAAGCTTTCTTT
j_gene: TRBJ1-1
v_gene: TRBV5-1
d_gene: -
len: 14
abundance: -

CDR3aa: CASRLDGAYERYF
CDR3nt: TGTGCCAGCAGACTAGATGGGGCCTACGAGCGGTACTTC
j_gene: TRBJ2-7
v_gene: TRBV28
d_gene: -
len: 13
abundance: -

CDR3aa: CASSKQGQGQETQYF
CDR3nt: TGTGCCAGTAGTAAACAGGGACAGGGGCAAGAGACCCAGTACTTC
j_gene: TRBJ2-5
v_gene: TRBV19
d_gene: TRBD1
len: 15
abundance: -

CDR3aa: CASSISGDTQYF
CDR3nt: TGTGCCAGTAGCATTAGCGGAGATACGCAGTATTTT
j_gene: TRBJ2-3
v_gene: TRBV19
d_gene: -
len: 12
abundance: -

CDR3aa: CASSIREGLEEQYF
CDR3nt: TGTGCCAGCAGCATAAGGGAAGGGTTGGAAGAGCAGTACTTC
j_gene: TRBJ2-7
v_gene: TRBV27
d_gene: -
len: 14
abundance: once

CDR3aa: CASSPGDRGSYEQYF
CDR3nt: TGTGCCAGCAGTCCTGGGGACAGGGGTTCCTACGAGCAGTACTTC
j_gene: TRBJ2-7
v_gene: TRBV28
d_gene: TRBD1
len: 15
abundance: -

CDR3aa: CASSPRGSAGETQYF
CDR3nt: TGTGCCAGCAGCCCCCGAGGGTCCGCGGGAGAGACCCAGTACTTC
j_gene: TRBJ2-5
v_gene: TRBV7-7
d_gene: -
len: 15
abundance: -

CDR3aa: CASSLGNGKQETQYF
CDR3nt: TGTGCCAGCAGCCTGGGGAACGGAAAACAAGAGACCCAGTACTTC
j_gene: TRBJ2-5
v_gene: TRBV11-2
d_gene: -
len: 15
abundance: -

CDR3aa: CSARNSDTQYF
CDR3nt: TGCAGCGCAAGAAACTCAGATACGCAGTATTTT
j_gene: TRBJ2-3
v_gene: TRBV29-1
d_gene: -
len: 11
abundance: -